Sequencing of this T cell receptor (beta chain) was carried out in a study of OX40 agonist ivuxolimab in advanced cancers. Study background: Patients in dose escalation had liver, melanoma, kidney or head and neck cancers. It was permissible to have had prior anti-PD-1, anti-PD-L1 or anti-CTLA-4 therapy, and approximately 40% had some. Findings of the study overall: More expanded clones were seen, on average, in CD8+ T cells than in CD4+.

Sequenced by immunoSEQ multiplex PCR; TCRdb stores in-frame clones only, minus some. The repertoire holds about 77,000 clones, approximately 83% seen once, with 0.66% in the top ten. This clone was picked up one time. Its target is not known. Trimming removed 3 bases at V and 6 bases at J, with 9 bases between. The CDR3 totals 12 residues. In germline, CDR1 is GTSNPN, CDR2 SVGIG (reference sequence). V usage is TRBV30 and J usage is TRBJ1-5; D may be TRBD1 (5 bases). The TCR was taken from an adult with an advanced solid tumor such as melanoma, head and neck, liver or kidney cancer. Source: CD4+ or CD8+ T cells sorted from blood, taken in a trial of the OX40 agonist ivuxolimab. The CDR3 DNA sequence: TGTGCCTGGAGCGGGGCGGGTCAGCCCCAGCATTTT. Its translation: CAWSGAGQPQHF.